This T cell receptor (beta chain) comes out of a study of long-term antiretroviral therapy in people with HIV. In this sample, this clone turned up once. At the survey level, the v3.0 immunoSEQ assay was run. TCRdb's copy holds only in-frame clones and misses some; the assay was immunoSEQ multiplex PCR. The sample lists approximately 17,000 clones, 60% to 80% occurring once. PBMC samples from each donor numbered at least one pre-ART and at least two post-ART. This CDR3 has 16 residues. Germline lookup yields CDR1 MNHEY and CDR2 SVGAGI. After removal of 0 bases from V and 4 bases from J, the junction contained 3 bases not matched to a gene.

The sample here was unsorted PBMCs, taken 1.5 years before starting antiretroviral therapy. This sequence joins TRBV6-5 and TRBJ1-6; 7 nucleotides line up with TRBD1. The receptor was derived from a woman aged 45-59 years with HIV. The CDR3 nucleotides read TGTGCCAGCAGTTACTCTCCGGGACAGTATAATTCACCCCTCCACTTT. Translating it yields CASSYSPGQYNSPLHF.